A selection of T cell receptor beta chains follows, all from one sample in a study of CD8 T cells in ankylosing spondylitis. TCRdb re-called the 5' RACE reads through MiXCR, storing one row per CDR3 protein. The sample shows tens of thousands of distinct CDR3 sequences, less than 3.5% of them seen only once. Sequencing was done on a sample of blood, either unsorted or a sorted T cell fraction (not recorded which). These receptors were collected from a male donor with ankylosing spondylitis or in good health (not recorded which). CDR3s include the opening cysteine and the closing phenylalanine or tryptophan. A D gene is named only where the DNA matches it firmly. Only part of the rows carry a size: once, few, many, or a class if the clone is expanded.

TRBV9,NA,many,TRBJ2-7,CASSVDLAGEQYF,TGTGCCAGCAGCGTAGATCTAGCTGGCGAGCAGTACTTC
TRBV9,NA,NA,TRBJ2-3,CASSVAGGTPPDTQYF,TGTGCCAGCAGCGTAGCGGGCGGGACCCCCCCAGATACGCAGTATTTT
TRBV9,NA,many,TRBJ2-2,CASSVTPDWTGELFF,TGTGCCAGCAGCGTTACTCCTGATTGGACCGGGGAGCTGTTTTTT
TRBV9,NA,many,TRBJ2-5,CASSVRETQYF,TGTGCCAGCAGCGTAAGAGAGACCCAGTACTTC
TRBV9,TRBD2,many,TRBJ2-7,CASSPRRTGTSGASYEQYF,TGTGCCAGCAGCCCCCGAAGGACCGGGACTAGCGGAGCCTCCTACGAGCAGTACTTC
TRBV9,NA,many,TRBJ2-5,CASSGRTDVRETQYF,TGTGCCAGCAGCGGGAGGACAGACGTGAGGGAGACCCAGTACTTC
TRBV9,NA,medium-sized,TRBJ2-5,CASSVGWNTETQYF,TGTGCCAGCAGCGTCGGCTGGAACACGGAGACCCAGTACTTC
TRBV9,TRBD2,many,TRBJ2-1,CASSAREGWNNEQFF,TGTGCCAGCAGCGCGCGGGAGGGATGGAACAATGAGCAGTTCTTC
TRBV9,NA,few,TRBJ2-2,CASSVEGGLITGELFF,TGTGCCAGCAGCGTAGAAGGAGGCCTCATAACCGGGGAGCTGTTTTTT
TRBV9,NA,many,TRBJ2-5,CASSVGEGKKTQYF,TGTGCCAGCAGCGTAGGTGAAGGGAAAAAGACCCAGTACTTC
TRBV9,TRBD2,many,TRBJ2-2,CASSVGSQRGRTGELFF,TGTGCCAGCAGCGTAGGATCCCAGCGGGGCCGGACCGGGGAGCTGTTTTTT
TRBV9,TRBD1,many,TRBJ2-1,CASSVGQGAHNEQFF,TGTGCCAGCAGCGTAGGTCAGGGGGCACACAATGAGCAGTTCTTC
TRBV9,TRBD1,many,TRBJ2-5,CASSVARDRGETQYF,TGTGCCAGCAGCGTAGCTCGAGACAGGGGAGAGACCCAGTACTTC
TRBV9,NA,many,TRBJ1-4,CASSVFGEANEKLFF,TGTGCCAGCAGCGTATTTGGGGAAGCTAATGAAAAACTGTTTTTT
TRBV9,NA,many,TRBJ2-1,CASSVGIGGYNEQFF,TGTGCCAGCAGCGTAGGAATAGGGGGCTACAATGAGCAGTTCTTC
TRBV9,NA,many,TRBJ2-3,CASSEGQLVATDTQYF,TGTGCCAGCAGCGAGGGCCAACTAGTAGCGACAGATACGCAGTATTTT
TRBV9,TRBD1,many,TRBJ1-5,CASSYSAGQDNQPQHF,TGTGCCAGCAGCTACTCCGCGGGACAGGACAATCAGCCCCAGCATTTT
TRBV9,NA,many,TRBJ2-7,CASSVGPGSMDEQYF,TGTGCCAGCAGCGTAGGCCCAGGCAGCATGGACGAGCAGTACTTC
TRBV9,TRBD2,many,TRBJ2-1,CASSPSSGSRIYNEQFF,TGTGCCAGCAGCCCTTCTAGCGGGAGCCGCATATACAATGAGCAGTTCTTC
TRBV9,NA,many,TRBJ1-4,CASSSDQPGEKLFF,TGTGCCAGCAGCAGCGACCAACCGGGAGAAAAACTGTTTTTT
TRBV9,NA,many,TRBJ2-5,CASSVAPPGETQYF,TGTGCCAGCAGCGTAGCGCCCCCGGGAGAGACCCAGTACTTC
TRBV9,TRBD1,many,TRBJ2-1,CASSPKTGGGEQFF,TGTGCCAGCAGCCCAAAAACAGGGGGCGGTGAGCAGTTCTTC
TRBV9,TRBD2,NA,TRBJ2-1,CASTGEGNEQFF,TGTGCCAGCACGGGGGAGGGGAATGAGCAGTTCTTC
TRBV9,NA,many,TRBJ2-1,CASSVATAYNEQFF,TGTGCCAGCAGCGTAGCTACAGCCTACAATGAGCAGTTCTTC
TRBV5-5,NA,many,TRBJ1-2,CASSPGQERNYGYTF,TGTGCCAGCAGCCCGGGGCAGGAGCGAAACTATGGCTACACCTTC
TRBV9,NA,many,TRBJ2-1,CASSVEGRREQFF,TGTGCCAGCAGCGTAGAGGGCCGGAGGGAGCAGTTCTTC